Listed here are 16 T cell receptor beta chains from one sample, sequenced in a study of T cell responses to AZD1222 COVID-19 vaccine. Profiling relied on immunoSEQ multiplex PCR, and the TCRdb table lists in-frame clones only, not all of them. The profile covers under 100,000 clones, with approximately 91% appearing a single time and around 5.2% taken by the ten largest. The sequencing used peripheral blood, collected on day 0 of AZD1222 vaccination. The receptors here all came from an adult in good health.

This sequence joins TRBV7-9 and TRBJ1-6; D is possibly TRBD1 (6 bases). Trimming removed 2 bases at V and 13 bases at J, with 21 bases between. Germline CDR1 is SEHNR and CDR2 is FQNEAQ (reference sequence). This CDR3 spans 16 amino acids. CDR3 residues: CASSLPLRGGENPLHF. The CDR3 DNA reads TGTGCCAGCAGCTTACCCCTCAGGGGTGGGGAGAATCCCCTCCACTTT.

The chain is built from TRBV6-5 and TRBJ1-1; no definite D call. The V end was cut by 4 bases, the J end by 2 bases, with 5 bases between. CDR3 length: 12 amino acids. Germline lookup yields CDR1 MNHEY and CDR2 SVGAGI. The CDR3 spells CASSFRNTEAFF. Written as DNA, the CDR3 is TGTGCCAGCAGTTTCAGAAACACTGAAGCTTTCTTT.

The chain uses TRBV24-1 and TRBJ1-2; D ambiguous. From germline, CDR1 is KGHDR and CDR2 SFDVKD. V was pared by 0 bases and J by 5 bases, with 15 bases between. The CDR3 spans 16 residues. CDR3 amino acids: CATSDLSPSGGYGYTF. The CDR3 DNA reads TGTGCCACCAGTGATTTGAGTCCCTCCGGAGGTTATGGCTACACCTTC.

The chain has TRBV4-3 and TRBJ2-7, with 8 bases aligning to TRBD1. V was pared by 3 bases and J by 0 bases, with 7 bases of the junction left unmatched. The CDR3 length is 16 residues. From germline, CDR1 is LGHNA and CDR2 YSLEER. The CDR3 sequence is CASSQDGTGTSYEQYF. CDR3 nucleotides: TGCGCCAGCAGCCAGGACGGGACAGGAACCTCCTACGAGCAGTACTTC.

This clone has just one count. V gene TRBV2 combines with J gene TRBJ2-7, with D uncertain. Germline V gene data show CDR1 as SNHLY and CDR2 as FYNNEI. This CDR3 is built from 15 residues. V shed 1 base and J shed 0 bases, with 10 bases lying between them. Here the CDR3 DNA reads TGTGCCAGCAGTGAAGAGGTCGGTCCCTCCTACGAGCAGTACTTC. Translation: CASSEEVGPSYEQYF.

The V and J genes are TRBV2 and TRBJ1-6; maybe TRBD1 (5 bases). The CDR3 is 14 residues long. Germline loops: CDR1 SNHLY, CDR2 FYNNEI. The V end was cut by 9 bases, the J end by 6 bases, with 15 bases between. Here the CDR3 DNA reads TGTGCCAGGGGGGGAAACAGCTTTAATTCACCCCTCCACTTT. This sequence encodes CARGGNSFNSPLHF.

The chain uses TRBV4-2 and TRBJ2-5, with 11 bases matching TRBD1. CDR1 and CDR2 (germline): LGHNA, YNFKEQ. V was clipped by 2 bases and J by 1 base; unmatched bases: 6. This CDR3 is built from 17 residues. Here the CDR3 reads CASSQPLGQGVQETQYF. CDR3 coding DNA: TGTGCCAGCAGCCAACCACTGGGACAGGGGGTCCAAGAGACCCAGTACTTC.

V is TRBV19 and J is TRBJ2-7; 10 bases match TRBD1. The CDR3 has 14 amino acids. V shed 2 bases, J shed 6 bases, and the junction held 4 bases outside the gene matches. Germline V gene sequence: CDR1 LNHDA, CDR2 SQIVND (reference sequence). The CDR3 coding sequence is TGTGCCAGTAGTATAAGGGGACAGGGGCGCGAGCAGTACTTC. It yields the protein CASSIRGQGREQYF.

The chain carries TRBV3-1 (or the pseudogene TRBV3-2) and TRBJ1-3, with unresolved D. The length of the CDR3 is 15 residues. V lost 1 base to trimming and J lost 0 bases, with 7 bases between them. CDR1 is LGHDT, CDR2 YNNKEL, per germline (reference sequence). The CDR3 sequence: CASSQGRNSGNTIYF. In DNA form, the CDR3 reads TGTGCCAGCAGCCAAGGACGGAACTCTGGAAACACCATATATTTT.

The chain is built from TRBV5-4 and TRBJ2-3; D is perhaps TRBD1 (5 bases). Germline CDR1 is SGHNT and CDR2 is YYREEE (reference sequence). The length of the CDR3 is 12 residues. Trimming shortened V by 4 bases and J by 4 bases, and 7 bases separated the two germline ends. The CDR3 sequence is CASSVGPDTQYF. The CDR3 DNA sequence: TGTGCCAGCAGCGTGGGGCCAGATACGCAGTATTTT.

V and J are TRBV6-5 and TRBJ1-1; TRBD1 matches at 7 bases. The CDR3 loop spans 14 amino acids. Losses at the gene ends were 6 bases for V and 2 bases for J; bases not matched to a gene: 6. CDR1 is MNHEY and CDR2 is SVGAGI in the germline V gene. DNA of the CDR3: TGTGCCAGCAGGGCAGGGGGGATAAACACTGAAGCTTTCTTT. Amino acid sequence: CASRAGGINTEAFF.

The genes are TRBV7-9 and TRBJ1-5; D remains ambiguous. Germline CDR1 is SEHNR and CDR2 is FQNEAQ (reference sequence). CDR3 length: 12 residues. The V and J ends lost 3 bases and 4 bases respectively, with 4 bases between them. The CDR3 region has the DNA TGTGCCAGCAGCTTCAGTAATCAGCCCCAGCATTTT. It codes for CASSFSNQPQHF.

The chain combines TRBV2 with TRBJ2-7; D is possibly TRBD1 (6 bases). V dropped 4 bases and J dropped 2 bases, with 21 bases sitting between them. This CDR3 contains 17 residues. Germline CDR1 and CDR2: SNHLY and FYNNEI. The CDR3 sequence: CASSGGPDTWSTYEQYF. The DNA for the CDR3 is TGTGCCAGCAGTGGGGGGCCCGACACCTGGTCAACCTACGAGCAGTACTTC.

The chain's CDR3 is CASSDDRAWKYTEAFF. The DNA of the CDR3 is TGTGCCAGCAGTGACGACAGGGCTTGGAAGTACACTGAAGCTTTCTTT. The chain links TRBV2 to TRBJ1-1, with TRBD1 identical over 7 bases. Germline values: CDR1 SNHLY, CDR2 FYNNEI. The V and J ends lost 3 bases and 3 bases, in that order; junction bases with no gene match: 10. The CDR3 spans 16 residues. The complete variable domain, with remaining parts taken from reference TRBV2 and TRBJ1-1, reads EPEVTQTPSHQVTQMGQEVILRCVPISNHLYFYWYRQILGQKVEFLVSFYNNEISEKSEIFDDQFSVERPDGSNFTLKIRSTKLEDSAMYFCASSDDRAWKYTEAFFGQGTRLTVV.

The V call is TRBV7-8, the J call TRBJ2-5; TRBD2 matches at 9 bases. Germline values: CDR1 SGHVS, CDR2 FQNEAQ. This CDR3 region has 17 residues. V trimming: 2 bases; J trimming: 1 base; junction bases outside the gene matches: 8. The CDR3 DNA sequence: TGTGCCAGCAGCTTAAGGGTAGCGGGGGCCTTCCAAGAGACCCAGTACTTC. It translates to CASSLRVAGAFQETQYF. Using reference TRBV7-8 and TRBJ2-5 for the parts outside the CDR3, the full variable domain is GAGVSQSPRYKVAKRGQDVALRCDPISGHVSLFWYQQALGQGPEFLTYFQNEAQLDKSGLPSDRFFAERPEGSVSTLKIQRTQQEDSAVYLCASSLRVAGAFQETQYFGPGTRLLVL.

CDR3 loop: CASRGGGRTEAFF. The CDR3 DNA reads as TGTGCCAGCAGAGGCGGGGGTAGGACTGAAGCTTTCTTT. V and J are TRBV28 and TRBJ1-1; D is perhaps TRBD1 (5 bases). This CDR3 comprises 13 residues. Germline loops: CDR1 MDHEN, CDR2 SYDVKM. Trimming cost V 6 bases and J 5 bases, with 13 bases left between them.